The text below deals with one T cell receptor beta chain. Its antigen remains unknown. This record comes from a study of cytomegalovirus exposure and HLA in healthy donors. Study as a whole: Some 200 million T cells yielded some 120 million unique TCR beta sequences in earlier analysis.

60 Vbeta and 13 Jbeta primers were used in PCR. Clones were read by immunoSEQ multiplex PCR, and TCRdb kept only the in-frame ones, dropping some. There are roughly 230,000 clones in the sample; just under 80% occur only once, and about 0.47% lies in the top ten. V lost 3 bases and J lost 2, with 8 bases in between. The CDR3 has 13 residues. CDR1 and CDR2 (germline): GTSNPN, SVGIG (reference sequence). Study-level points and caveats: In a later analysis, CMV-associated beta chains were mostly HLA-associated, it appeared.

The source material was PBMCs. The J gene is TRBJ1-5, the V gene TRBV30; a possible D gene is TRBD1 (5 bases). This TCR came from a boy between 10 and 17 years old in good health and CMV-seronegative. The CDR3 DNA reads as TGTGCCTGGAGGGGGACTGGCAATCAGCCCCAGCATTTT. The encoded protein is CAWRGTGNQPQHF. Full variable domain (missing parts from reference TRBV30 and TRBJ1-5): SQTIHQWPATLVQPVGSPLSLECTVEGTSNPNLYWYRQAAGRGLQLLFYSVGIGQISSEVPQNLSASRPQDRQFILSSKKLLLSDSGFYLCAWRGTGNQPQHFGDGTRLSIL.